Sequencing of this TCR beta chain was carried out in a study of human T cells and chemical hapten exposure. On the study more broadly: From small differences in pooled library volume came most of the variation in per-sample TCR yields.

CDR1 MRHNA and CDR2 SNTAGT come from the germline V gene. The CDR3 loop spans 13 amino acids. Trimming pared 4 bases from V and 7 bases from J, leaving 11 bases between. Per the original data handling: From around 20,000 to 690,000 TCRs were found per sample, with a median of around 96,000. TCRdb reprocessed the RACE reads with MiXCR, giving one entry per CDR3 protein. These V and J calls rely on TCRdb rather than the paper's analysis. The sample lists approximately 80,000 distinct CDR3 sequences, roughly 10% occurring once. Regarding the study as a whole: Because all patients had alopecia, their immune responses might differ from healthy ones. Once DPC sensitization occurred, TCRs above 1 in 1000 frequency showed no change.

With regard to this clonotype: What it recognizes is unknown.

Time point in this sample: patch test 2, 6 weeks after DPC sensitization. Treatment here: therapeutic diphenylcyclopropenone sensitization with weekly scalp DPC. The source was whole blood, collected in connection with sensitization to the hapten diphenylcyclopropenone (DPC). This sequence was found in a woman in her thirties with alopecia areata. Some clones in this sample may be carry-over from other donors' samples. The chain couples TRBV6-4 to TRBJ1-5; tentative D call: TRBD1 (5 bases). The CDR3 is CASSVGEGQPQHF. CDR3 DNA sequence: TGTGCCAGCAGTGTAGGGGAAGGCCAGCCCCAGCATTTT.